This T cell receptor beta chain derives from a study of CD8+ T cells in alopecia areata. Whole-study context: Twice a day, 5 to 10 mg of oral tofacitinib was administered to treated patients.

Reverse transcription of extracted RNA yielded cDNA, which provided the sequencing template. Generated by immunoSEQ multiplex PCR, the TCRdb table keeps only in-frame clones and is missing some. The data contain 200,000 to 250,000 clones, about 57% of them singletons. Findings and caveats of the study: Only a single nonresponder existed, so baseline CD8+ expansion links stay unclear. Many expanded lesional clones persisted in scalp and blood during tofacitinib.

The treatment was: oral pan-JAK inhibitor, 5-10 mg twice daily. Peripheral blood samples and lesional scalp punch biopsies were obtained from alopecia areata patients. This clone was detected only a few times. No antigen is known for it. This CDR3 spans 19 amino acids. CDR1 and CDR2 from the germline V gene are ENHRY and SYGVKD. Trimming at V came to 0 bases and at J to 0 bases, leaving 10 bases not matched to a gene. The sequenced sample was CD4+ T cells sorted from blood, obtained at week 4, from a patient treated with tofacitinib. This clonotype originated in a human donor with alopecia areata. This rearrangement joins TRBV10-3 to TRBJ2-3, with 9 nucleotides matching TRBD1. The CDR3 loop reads CAISESKGQGLSSTDTQYF. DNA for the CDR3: TGTGCCATCAGTGAGTCGAAAGGACAGGGGCTCTCTAGCACAGATACGCAGTATTTT.